The rows below give T cell receptor beta chains drawn from one sample of a study of cytomegalovirus exposure and HLA in healthy donors. Sequenced by immunoSEQ multiplex PCR; TCRdb stores in-frame clones only, minus some. The sample lists 250,000 to 300,000 clones; around nine tenths were seen once. Sequenced sample: PBMCs. Receptor source: a girl aged 2-10 years in good health and CMV-seronegative. The conserved cysteine and the conserved F or W are not part of the CDR3 here. Each record gives: J gene, V gene, D gene, CDR3 protein. D genes are given only for firm matches.

j_gene: TRBJ2-5
v_gene: TRBV10-3
d_gene: -
CDR3aa: AISGEQGGETQY

j_gene: TRBJ1-2
v_gene: TRBV5-4
d_gene: -
CDR3aa: ASMRGSASVSGYT

j_gene: TRBJ1-2
v_gene: TRBV18
d_gene: TRBD1
CDR3aa: ASSPLPTGGDGYT

j_gene: TRBJ1-6
v_gene: TRBV5-4
d_gene: TRBD1
CDR3aa: ASSLGQGNSPLH

j_gene: TRBJ2-7
v_gene: TRBV10-2
d_gene: TRBD1
CDR3aa: ASTLGVGTGYANEQY

j_gene: TRBJ2-1
v_gene: TRBV9
d_gene: TRBD2
CDR3aa: ASSTSGLVYNEQF

j_gene: TRBJ1-1
v_gene: TRBV18
d_gene: TRBD1
CDR3aa: ASSDVIPGTGGNTEAF

j_gene: TRBJ2-3
v_gene: TRBV5-4
d_gene: -
CDR3aa: ASSLSGSDTQY

j_gene: TRBJ1-3
v_gene: TRBV9
d_gene: -
CDR3aa: ASSVDRGGGGISGNTIY

j_gene: TRBJ2-7
v_gene: TRBV7-6
d_gene: -
CDR3aa: ASSLAGPGAVSYEQY

j_gene: TRBJ2-4
v_gene: TRBV29-1
d_gene: -
CDR3aa: SVPGGTENIQY

j_gene: TRBJ2-1
v_gene: TRBV7-9
d_gene: TRBD2
CDR3aa: ASSSSGTGDEQF

j_gene: TRBJ2-7
v_gene: TRBV27
d_gene: TRBD1
CDR3aa: ASRSGQGPYEQY

j_gene: TRBJ2-7
v_gene: TRBV29-1
d_gene: TRBD1
CDR3aa: SVEVAGTGLYEQY

j_gene: TRBJ1-3
v_gene: TRBV5-6
d_gene: -
CDR3aa: ASSLGGSSGNTIY

j_gene: TRBJ2-3
v_gene: TRBV27
d_gene: -
CDR3aa: ASSLRLAGTDTQY

j_gene: TRBJ1-5
v_gene: TRBV6-1
d_gene: -
CDR3aa: ASSPRGGNQPQH

j_gene: TRBJ2-2
v_gene: TRBV10-3
d_gene: -
CDR3aa: AISRTEAETGELF

j_gene: TRBJ2-5
v_gene: TRBV27
d_gene: TRBD1
CDR3aa: ASSPGTEETQY

j_gene: TRBJ1-2
v_gene: TRBV29-1
d_gene: -
CDR3aa: SVTANYGYT

j_gene: TRBJ2-3
v_gene: TRBV27
d_gene: TRBD1
CDR3aa: ASSLYTGASTDTQY

j_gene: TRBJ2-2
v_gene: TRBV29-1
d_gene: -
CDR3aa: SVVLAKGTGELF

j_gene: TRBJ1-2
v_gene: TRBV30
d_gene: -
CDR3aa: AWSPGFSYGYT

j_gene: TRBJ2-7
v_gene: TRBV6-5
d_gene: TRBD1
CDR3aa: ASIPGQGYEQY

j_gene: TRBJ2-7
v_gene: TRBV29-1
d_gene: TRBD2
CDR3aa: SVEGEEREASYEQY

j_gene: TRBJ2-3
v_gene: TRBV2
d_gene: -
CDR3aa: ASSTGTLSSTDTQY

j_gene: TRBJ1-5
v_gene: TRBV19
d_gene: -
CDR3aa: ASSIVIGDINQPQH

j_gene: TRBJ2-3
v_gene: TRBV7-6
d_gene: TRBD2
CDR3aa: ASSIGLAGTDTQY

j_gene: TRBJ1-4
v_gene: TRBV7-8
d_gene: -
CDR3aa: ASSLTGATNEKLF

j_gene: TRBJ1-5
v_gene: TRBV15
d_gene: -
CDR3aa: ATSRDLDTSYSNQPQH

j_gene: TRBJ2-1
v_gene: TRBV6-1
d_gene: -
CDR3aa: ASSPNRVEQF

j_gene: TRBJ2-7
v_gene: TRBV4-1
d_gene: TRBD1
CDR3aa: ASSQLLGQGHYEQY

j_gene: TRBJ2-3
v_gene: TRBV5-6
d_gene: TRBD2
CDR3aa: ASSRAGFRRTDTQY

j_gene: TRBJ2-7
v_gene: TRBV14
d_gene: TRBD1
CDR3aa: ASSRRDRVDEQY

j_gene: TRBJ1-2
v_gene: TRBV2
d_gene: TRBD1
CDR3aa: ASRGTDRVLFYGYT

j_gene: TRBJ1-1
v_gene: TRBV27
d_gene: -
CDR3aa: ASSSELGKRGTEAF

j_gene: TRBJ2-1
v_gene: TRBV2
d_gene: -
CDR3aa: ASSGLSTFNEQF

j_gene: TRBJ1-1
v_gene: TRBV5-4
d_gene: -
CDR3aa: ASSPDWNTEAF

j_gene: TRBJ1-1
v_gene: TRBV27
d_gene: -
CDR3aa: ASSLSWFRVEGTEAF

j_gene: TRBJ1-2
v_gene: TRBV30
d_gene: -
CDR3aa: AWSGEGKSGYT

j_gene: TRBJ2-7
v_gene: TRBV10-3
d_gene: -
CDR3aa: AISESVYEQY

j_gene: TRBJ2-1
v_gene: TRBV7-2
d_gene: -
CDR3aa: ASSFISNEQF

j_gene: TRBJ1-6
v_gene: TRBV19
d_gene: -
CDR3aa: ASSIGGSYNSPLH

j_gene: TRBJ1-2
v_gene: TRBV5-1
d_gene: -
CDR3aa: ASSSDAQGGYGYT

j_gene: TRBJ1-1
v_gene: TRBV6-1
d_gene: -
CDR3aa: ASSAVVLEAF

j_gene: TRBJ2-3
v_gene: TRBV9
d_gene: TRBD2
CDR3aa: ASSVLAGSLYRDPSTDTQY

j_gene: TRBJ2-7
v_gene: TRBV5-6
d_gene: -
CDR3aa: ASSSGTGPFEQY

j_gene: TRBJ1-5
v_gene: TRBV18
d_gene: -
CDR3aa: ASSSGQASNQPQH

j_gene: TRBJ2-3
v_gene: TRBV2
d_gene: -
CDR3aa: ASSAGGTTITDTQY

j_gene: TRBJ1-6
v_gene: TRBV4-2
d_gene: -
CDR3aa: ASSQDWGHADLH

j_gene: TRBJ1-4
v_gene: TRBV5-4
d_gene: -
CDR3aa: ASRLAPTNEKLF